This entry lists 23 T cell receptor beta chains sequenced from one sample in a study of OX40 agonist ivuxolimab in advanced cancers. The library was made by the immunoSEQ multiplex PCR assay. Held by TCRdb, this immuneACCESS table contains in-frame sequences only and omits some clones. Under half of the omission traces to an unresolved V gene where checked; the cause of the rest is unknown. This sample gives tens of thousands of clones in total; around 81% of them show up just once. Clones ranked in the top ten supply approximately 6% of the sample. Sequencing used CD4+ or CD8+ T cells sorted from blood, obtained in a trial of the OX40 agonist ivuxolimab. The receptor source for this set is an adult with an advanced solid tumor such as melanoma, head and neck, liver or kidney cancer.

This chain connects TRBV6-6 to TRBJ2-2, with D possibly matching TRBD1 (5 bases). Trimming shortened V by 3 bases and J by 1 base, and 6 bases separated the two germline ends. Germline V gives CDR1 MNHNY, CDR2 SVGAGI (reference sequence). The CDR3 runs to 14 residues. The CDR3 region has the DNA TGTGCCAGCAGTTATCAGGGGAACACCGGGGAGCTGTTTTTT. Its translation is CASSYQGNTGELFF.

The V call is TRBV2, the J call TRBJ2-1; tentative D call: TRBD2 (7 bases). The V gene's germline CDR1 is SNHLY and CDR2 FYNNEI. Trimming shortened V by 2 bases and J by 7 bases, and 15 bases separated the two germline ends. CDR3 size: 15 residues. The CDR3 DNA sequence: TGTGCCAGCAGTGAATCTTGGGGGGGCAGGAATGAGCAGTTCTTC. This translates into CASSESWGGRNEQFF.

The chain is built from TRBV6-5 and TRBJ1-1; D gene uncertain. Trimming removed 5 bases from V and 1 base from J, with 5 bases in between. Germline CDR1 is MNHEY and CDR2 is SVGAGI. CDR3 size: 12 residues. CDR3: CASSPGNTEAFF. The CDR3 bases are TGTGCCAGCAGTCCCGGGAACACTGAAGCTTTCTTT.

The V gene is TRBV19, the J gene TRBJ1-1, with a possible D match to TRBD1 (5 bases). The V end was cut by 6 bases, the J end by 0 bases, with 17 bases between. Germline-derived CDR1 and CDR2 are LNHDA and SQIVND (reference sequence). The CDR3 is made up of 16 amino acids. Here the CDR3 DNA reads TGTGCCAGTAGGCCCGGGGGACTACTTCTGAACACTGAAGCTTTCTTT. It translates to CASRPGGLLLNTEAFF.

The J gene is TRBJ2-1, the V gene TRBV7-2; TRBD1 is a possible D gene (6 bases). The CDR3 has 15 residues. CDR1 SGHTA and CDR2 FQGNSA come from the germline V gene. V gave up 3 bases and J gave up 0 bases, with 9 bases separating them. The DNA for the CDR3 is TGTGCCAGCAGCTTGACAGGAAACTCCTACAATGAGCAGTTCTTC. It yields the protein CASSLTGNSYNEQFF.

V usage is TRBV7-8 and J usage is TRBJ1-4; no clear D. The CDR3 covers 16 residues. From germline, CDR1 is SGHVS and CDR2 FQNEAQ. Trimming left V 5 bases short and J 7 bases short, with 20 bases between. CDR3 coding DNA: TGTGCCAGCAGCCTACCTCGGGCAGGCGGAGGTGAAAAACTGTTTTTT. This gives the protein CASSLPRAGGGEKLFF.

V is TRBV10-3 and J is TRBJ2-7; 13 nucleotides agree with TRBD2. With V trimmed by 10 bases and J by 1 base, 10 bases remained unmatched. Germline V gene sequence: CDR1 ENHRY, CDR2 SYGVKD. This CDR3 is built from 16 residues. This CDR3 reads CATSRTSGGVSYEQYV. The CDR3 bases are TGTGCCACATCGCGGACTAGCGGGGGCGTATCCTACGAGCAGTACGTC.

The chain carries TRBV28 and TRBJ2-1; either TRBD1 or TRBD2 may fit D (6 bases each). This CDR3 spans 15 amino acids. Germline V lookup: CDR1 MDHEN, CDR2 SYDVKM. The V and J ends lost 2 bases and 4 bases respectively, with 12 bases between them. This CDR3 is CASSLRGALYNEQFF. As DNA, the CDR3 is TGTGCCAGCAGTTTAAGGGGGGCCCTATACAATGAGCAGTTCTTC.

The J gene is TRBJ1-1, the V gene TRBV5-6; D remains ambiguous. This CDR3 is built from 15 residues. CDR1 SGHDT and CDR2 YYEEEE come from the germline V gene. V lost 1 base, J lost 1 base, and 11 bases lay in between. The CDR3: CASSLWYRQNTEAFF. CDR3 bases: TGTGCCAGCAGCTTGTGGTACAGACAGAACACTGAAGCTTTCTTT.

The genes are TRBV29-1 and TRBJ2-1, with a tentative D call TRBD2 (6 bases). In germline, CDR1 is SQVTM, CDR2 ANQGSEA. The CDR3 runs to 16 residues. V lost 1 base, J lost 4 bases, and 17 bases lay in between. Written as DNA, the CDR3 is TGCAGCGTTGAAGGCGATAGGCGGGGCCGTTACAATGAGCAGTTCTTC. Amino acid sequence: CSVEGDRRGRYNEQFF.

This clone was counted between two and nine times. The rearrangement uses TRBV4-2 and TRBJ2-1; D possibly corresponds to TRBD2 (6 bases). Germline V gene lookup returns CDR1 LGHNA and CDR2 YNFKEQ. This CDR3 is built from 16 residues. The V gene lost 0 bases and the J gene lost 2 bases, with 11 bases spanning the gap. The chain's CDR3 is CASSQEMSSAYNEQFF. The CDR3 DNA is TGTGCCAGCAGCCAAGAAATGTCTAGCGCCTACAATGAGCAGTTCTTC.

This sequence joins TRBV7-2 and TRBJ2-2; 13 nucleotides agree with TRBD2. With 0 bases clipped from V and 6 bases from J, the junction kept 7 bases outside the gene matches. Germline lookup yields CDR1 SGHTA and CDR2 FQGNSA. CDR3 length equals 18 residues. The CDR3 DNA reads TGTGCCAGCAGCTTAGCTCCCGGGACTAGCGGGAAATCCGGGGAGCTGTTTTTT. Its translation is CASSLAPGTSGKSGELFF.

This chain links TRBV7-9 with TRBJ1-1, with D possibly TRBD1 on 5 matching bases. The germline CDR1 and CDR2 sequences are SEHNR and FQNEAQ (reference sequence). The length of the CDR3 is 16 residues. V was trimmed by 1 base and J by 4 bases, leaving 16 bases between them. DNA of the CDR3: TGTGCCAGCAGCTTAGGAAGGATCGAAAGGGGCACTGAAGCTTTCTTT. Protein: CASSLGRIERGTEAFF.

This chain connects TRBV10-2 to TRBJ1-5, with a weak D call TRBD1 (5 bases). The CDR3 contains 16 residues. Germline CDR1 and CDR2: WSHSY and SAAADI. V was trimmed by 0 bases and J by 2 bases, leaving 11 bases between them. The CDR3 bases are TGCGCCAGCAGTGAGTCTGTGGGGCTCGGCAATCAGCCCCAGCATTTT. The encoded protein is CASSESVGLGNQPQHF.

The V gene is TRBV11-3, the J gene TRBJ2-2, with D maybe TRBD2 (5 bases). The CDR3 totals 14 residues. V shed 4 bases and J shed 2 bases, with 8 bases lying between them. From germline, CDR1 is SGHNT and CDR2 YENEEA. Here the CDR3 DNA reads TGTGCCAGCAGCTACGGGGATAACACCGGGGAGCTGTTTTTT. Translation: CASSYGDNTGELFF.

This rearrangement joins TRBV11-3 to TRBJ2-7; no clear D gene. V shed 1 base and J shed 3 bases, with 4 bases lying between them. The germline V gene encodes CDR1 SGHNT and CDR2 YENEEA. The CDR3 totals 12 residues. The CDR3 nucleotides are TGTGCCAGCAGCTTAGGAAACTACGAGCAGTACTTC. Translating gives CASSLGNYEQYF.

This chain connects TRBV5-1 to TRBJ1-2; D may be TRBD1 (5 bases). The CDR3 covers 13 residues. CDR1 SGHRS and CDR2 YFSETQ come from the germline V gene. V was shortened by 4 bases and J by 7 bases, with 14 bases between the two germline ends. The DNA of the CDR3 is TGCGCCAGCAGCACGGGGGATAGGGTTGGCTACACCTTC. Translation gives CASSTGDRVGYTF.

The rearrangement uses TRBV28 and TRBJ2-2, with D possibly matching TRBD2 (5 bases). The ends were cut back, 6 bases at V and 6 bases at J, with 17 bases in the middle. This CDR3 spans 15 amino acids. CDR1 is MDHEN, CDR2 SYDVKM, per germline. The CDR3 coding sequence is TGTGCCAGCAGGACGAGGGTCCCCGTTGCCGGGGAGCTGTTTTTT. Translation gives CASRTRVPVAGELFF.

The CDR3 spells CASSFASGKETQYF. In DNA, the CDR3 is TGTGCCAGCAGTTTTGCTAGCGGGAAGGAGACCCAGTACTTC. The chain recombines TRBV28 with TRBJ2-5, with 9 bases fitting TRBD2. The CDR3 is 14 amino acids. J lost 5 bases, V lost 3 bases, and 4 bases had no gene match. CDR1 and CDR2 (germline): MDHEN, SYDVKM.

The V call is TRBV15, the J call TRBJ2-2; D is possibly TRBD1 (5 bases). Per the germline V gene, CDR1 is LNHNV and CDR2 is YYDKDF (reference sequence). Trimming left V 5 bases short and J 0 bases short, with 7 bases between. The CDR3 contains 14 residues. CDR3 in DNA: TGTGCCACCAGCGGGGCCCCGAACACCGGGGAGCTGTTTTTT. Residues: CATSGAPNTGELFF.

The chain joins TRBV2 to TRBJ2-5; TRBD2 agrees at 8 bases. V gave up 3 bases and J gave up 4 bases; unmatched junction bases: 7. Germline values: CDR1 SNHLY, CDR2 FYNNEI. CDR3 size: 15 residues. The CDR3: CASSDRGGRIETQYF. Here the CDR3 DNA reads TGTGCCAGCAGTGATCGGGGGGGGCGCATAGAGACCCAGTACTTC.

The chain employs TRBV6-6 and TRBJ2-5; D may be TRBD1 (5 bases). This CDR3 region has 14 residues. V lost 4 bases to trimming and J lost 4 bases, with 13 bases between them. In germline, CDR1 is MNHNY, CDR2 SVGAGI (reference sequence). The CDR3 DNA reads TGTGCCAGCAGTTGGCAGGGTCTAGGAGAGACCCAGTACTTC. Protein: CASSWQGLGETQYF.

This chain uses TRBV10-1 with TRBJ1-4, with TRBD1 identical over 7 bases. Germline V gives CDR1 WNHNN, CDR2 SYGVQD (reference sequence). This CDR3 region has 16 residues. Trimming cost V 2 bases and J 5 bases; bases outside gene matches: 8. The CDR3 protein is CASSEPRRGGNEKLFF. In DNA form, the CDR3 reads TGCGCCAGCAGTGAGCCCCGCAGGGGGGGGAATGAAAAACTGTTTTTT.